A single sample is the source of the 28 T cell receptor beta chains below, sequenced in a study of blood T cell repertoires in COVID-19. TCRdb keeps only in-frame clones here, not all; method: immunoSEQ multiplex PCR. The top ten hold approximately 7.5% of the sample, which has fewer than 350,000 clones, 90% seen once. Sequencing used peripheral blood. These receptors originate from a woman in her thirties with COVID-19, enrolled during active disease.

This chain links TRBV2 with TRBJ2-1; no definite D call. With 6 bases removed from V and 2 bases from J, the gap between germline ends came to 14 bases. CDR3 length: 15 residues. The germline CDR1 and CDR2 sequences are SNHLY and FYNNEI. The CDR3 spells CASSGARTTYNEQFF. CDR3 DNA: TGTGCCAGCAGCGGAGCCCGAACTACCTACAATGAGCAGTTCTTC.

This chain links TRBV28 with TRBJ2-7; D possibly corresponds to TRBD1 (5 bases). The V and J ends lost 1 base and 0 bases respectively, with 10 bases between them. Germline V gene lookup returns CDR1 MDHEN and CDR2 SYDVKM. This CDR3 is built from 15 residues. Here the CDR3 DNA reads TGTGCCAGCAGTTTATCAGGGCTCTCCTCCTACGAGCAGTACTTC. It translates to CASSLSGLSSYEQYF.

The chain combines TRBV5-1 with TRBJ2-7; D uncertain. Per the germline V gene, CDR1 is SGHRS and CDR2 is YFSETQ. This CDR3 has 13 residues. The ends were cut back, 0 bases at V and 2 bases at J, with 6 bases in the middle. The CDR3 region has the DNA TGCGCCAGCAGCTTGGTAGCCGCCTACGAGCAGTACTTC. Protein: CASSLVAAYEQYF.

This chain links TRBV24-1 with TRBJ2-1, with TRBD2 identical over 9 bases. This CDR3 spans 19 amino acids. Losses at the gene ends were 6 bases for V and 0 bases for J; bases not matched to a gene: 14. Germline assignment: CDR1 KGHDR and CDR2 SFDVKD. The CDR3 DNA reads TGTGCCACCAGTCCTGCTGCGGGAGGGGTAAAGACCTCCTACAATGAGCAGTTCTTC. Translating it yields CATSPAAGGVKTSYNEQFF.

In DNA form, the CDR3 reads TGTGCCAGCAGCAACGGGAACACCGGGGAGCTGTTTTTT. Protein: CASSNGNTGELFF. The rearrangement uses TRBV6-6 and TRBJ2-2; the D is unclear. This CDR3 spans 13 amino acids. Looked up from germline, CDR1 is MNHNY and CDR2 is SVGAGI (reference sequence). The V and J ends lost 6 bases and 1 base respectively, with 6 bases between them.

This clone occurred once. The chain uses TRBV5-8 and TRBJ1-2, with 8 bases matching TRBD1. Germline V gene sequence: CDR1 SGHTS, CDR2 YDEGEE. The junction had 4 bases not matched to a gene; V was cut back by 2 bases and J by 4 bases. CDR3 length: 14 amino acids. CDR3 sequence reads: CASSFRGQAYGYTF. DNA of the CDR3: TGTGCCAGCAGCTTCCGGGGACAGGCCTATGGCTACACCTTC.

The chain couples TRBV5-1 to TRBJ1-1, with unresolved D. V lost 7 bases and J 0 bases, leaving 7 bases between the germline ends. The germline gives CDR1 SGHRS, CDR2 YFSETQ. The CDR3 totals 12 residues. The CDR3 is CASAGVNTEAFF. In DNA, the CDR3 is TGCGCCAGCGCCGGGGTGAACACTGAAGCTTTCTTT.

V usage is TRBV28 and J usage is TRBJ1-1; 10 nucleotides line up with TRBD1. With 6 bases clipped from V and 3 bases from J, the junction kept 4 bases outside the gene matches. Germline loops: CDR1 MDHEN, CDR2 SYDVKM. The length of the CDR3 is 14 residues. CDR3 in amino acids: CASRPGQGYTEAFF. CDR3 sequence (DNA): TGTGCCAGCAGACCGGGACAGGGGTACACTGAAGCTTTCTTT.

The rearrangement joins TRBV19 to TRBJ2-2; D unresolved. This CDR3 spans 11 amino acids. Germline V CDR1 and CDR2: LNHDA, SQIVND (reference sequence). Between the trimmed V and J ends, which lost 7 bases and 3 bases, there was a span of 3 bases. The DNA for the CDR3 is TGTGCCAGTACTTACACCGGGGAGCTGTTTTTT. Translating gives CASTYTGELFF.

The J gene is TRBJ2-2, the V gene TRBV18; the match to TRBD2 covers 13 bases. The germline CDR1 and CDR2 sequences are KGHSH and LQKENI. V lost 0 bases, J lost 4 bases, and 5 bases stayed unmatched. This CDR3 is built from 18 residues. CDR3 DNA: TGTGCCAGCTCACCACCGGGACTAGCGGGATTAGGCACCGGGGAGCTGTTTTTT. Amino acid sequence: CASSPPGLAGLGTGELFF.

The chain is built from TRBV4-3 and TRBJ1-5; D is unclear. Germline V gene lookup returns CDR1 LGHNA and CDR2 YSLEER. The ends were cut back, 0 bases at V and 7 bases at J, with 13 bases in the middle. CDR3 length: 15 amino acids. CDR3 protein: CASSQDWAKGQPQHF. In DNA, the CDR3 is TGCGCCAGCAGCCAAGATTGGGCCAAAGGACAGCCCCAGCATTTT.

In this sample, this clone turned up a few times. The chain couples TRBV29-1 to TRBJ2-7; TRBD1 might be the D (6 bases). V was shortened by 0 bases and J by 6 bases, with 9 bases between the two germline ends. Germline CDR1 is SQVTM and CDR2 is ANQGSEA. This CDR3 has 12 residues. CDR3 protein: CSVEEGRGEQYF. The CDR3 DNA sequence: TGCAGCGTTGAAGAGGGCAGGGGCGAGCAGTACTTC.

This rearrangement joins TRBV5-1 to TRBJ2-7; 8 nucleotides match TRBD1. V lost 4 bases, J lost 1 base, and 4 bases stayed unmatched. This CDR3 has 14 residues. The V gene's germline CDR1 is SGHRS and CDR2 YFSETQ. The CDR3 spells CASSNGDRSYEQYF. Here the CDR3 DNA reads TGCGCCAGCAGCAATGGGGACAGGTCCTACGAGCAGTACTTC.

V gene TRBV7-2 combines with J gene TRBJ1-1; 8 bases fit TRBD1. Losses at the gene ends were 1 base for V and 6 bases for J; bases not matched to a gene: 7. Germline assignment: CDR1 SGHTA and CDR2 FQGNSA. The CDR3 is 15 residues long. The CDR3 DNA sequence: TGTGCCAGCAGCTTAGATGCAGGGGGCTTGGCTGAAGCTTTCTTT. As protein: CASSLDAGGLAEAFF.

The chain uses TRBV28 and TRBJ1-1, with 7 bases lining up with TRBD1. J lost 0 bases, V lost 6 bases, and 7 bases had no gene match. The CDR3 runs 15 residues. Germline CDR1 is MDHEN and CDR2 is SYDVKM. CDR3 loop: CASSAPRGLNTEAFF. CDR3 DNA sequence: TGTGCCAGCAGCGCCCCGAGGGGGCTGAACACTGAAGCTTTCTTT.

The chain recombines TRBV28 with TRBJ1-4, with TRBD1 matching over 7 bases. CDR3 size: 16 residues. The V and J ends lost 2 bases and 5 bases, in that order; junction bases with no gene match: 8. In germline, CDR1 is MDHEN, CDR2 SYDVKM. The CDR3 loop reads CASSLRRGGGNEKLFF. CDR3 coding DNA: TGTGCCAGCAGTTTACGCCGAGGGGGCGGAAATGAAAAACTGTTTTTT.

This chain joins TRBV5-4 and TRBJ1-2, with TRBD1 matching over 8 bases. The CDR3 contains 16 residues. Germline V gene lookup returns CDR1 SGHNT and CDR2 YYREEE (reference sequence). V dropped 4 bases and J dropped 5; count of bases not matched to a gene: 13. The CDR3 DNA is TGTGCCAGCAGCGCCCGGACAGGGCCCTCTGGGTATGGCTACACCTTC. Translated: CASSARTGPSGYGYTF.

This chain links TRBV3-1 (or the pseudogene TRBV3-2) with TRBJ2-1; D possibly corresponds to TRBD1 (6 bases). V lost 4 bases and J lost 5, with 12 bases in between. Germline CDR1 LGHDT, CDR2 YNNKEL (reference sequence). The CDR3 runs 14 residues. CDR3 loop: CASSRLPGDNEQFF. The CDR3 bases are TGTGCCAGCAGCCGACTACCAGGGGACAATGAGCAGTTCTTC.

The chain employs TRBV20-1 and TRBJ1-2, with 7 bases identical to TRBD1. The trim removed 6 bases at V and 6 bases at J, leaving 4 bases unmatched. The germline V gene encodes CDR1 DFQATT and CDR2 SNEGSKA (reference sequence). The CDR3 has 11 amino acids. DNA of the CDR3: TGCAGTGCAACACAGGGGAATGGCTACACCTTC. This sequence encodes CSATQGNGYTF.

The sample holds one count of this clone. The rearrangement links TRBV7-3 to TRBJ1-2; the D gene is possibly TRBD1 (5 bases). Germline CDR1 reads SGHTA; CDR2 reads FQGTGA. The V gene lost 7 bases and the J gene lost 6 bases, with 24 bases spanning the gap. The CDR3 is 16 residues long. CDR3 residues: CASTKPSGRETNGYTF. As DNA, the CDR3 is TGTGCCAGCACCAAACCCAGTGGCAGGGAAACGAATGGCTACACCTTC.

This chain connects TRBV3-1 (or the pseudogene TRBV3-2) to TRBJ1-6, with a weak D call TRBD1 (6 bases). Germline assignment: CDR1 LGHDT and CDR2 YNNKEL (reference sequence). Trimming left V 4 bases short and J 8 bases short, with 12 bases between. The CDR3 length is 14 residues. The CDR3 DNA reads as TGTGCCAGCAGCCCGACAAGGGGGTATTCACCCCTCCACTTT. Amino acid sequence: CASSPTRGYSPLHF.

This clone was seen once. The genes are TRBV28 and TRBJ2-7; D call uncertain. Trimming shortened V by 6 bases and J by 6 bases, and 21 bases separated the two germline ends. Germline CDR1 and CDR2: MDHEN and SYDVKM. The CDR3 runs 15 residues. The CDR3 here is CASSPLRRSVLEQYF. In DNA form, the CDR3 reads TGTGCCAGCAGCCCCCTGAGGCGGAGCGTTCTCGAGCAGTACTTC.

J is TRBJ1-2 and V is TRBV28; tentative D call: TRBD1 (6 bases). The CDR3 runs to 15 residues. Per germline, CDR1 MDHEN and CDR2 SYDVKM. Trimming pared 6 bases from V and 8 bases from J, leaving 22 bases between. For the CDR3, the DNA is TGTGCCAGCAGCCAACCCTCCCGACCAGGGGCCGGCTACACCTTC. This encodes CASSQPSRPGAGYTF.

J is TRBJ2-6 and V is TRBV6-6; the D gene is possibly TRBD1 (5 bases). CDR3 size: 15 residues. Germline assignment: CDR1 MNHNY and CDR2 SVGAGI (reference sequence). V was clipped by 6 bases and J by 0 bases, with 9 bases between them. The CDR3 DNA is TGTGCCAGCAGCAACCAGGGCTCTGGGGCCAACGTCCTGACTTTC. This encodes CASSNQGSGANVLTF.

This rearrangement joins TRBV15 to TRBJ1-5, with a tentative D call TRBD1 (5 bases). Trimming took off 0 bases at V and 6 bases at J, with 6 bases between the two ends. This CDR3 spans 13 amino acids. Germline V gene lookup returns CDR1 LNHNV and CDR2 YYDKDF (reference sequence). CDR3 region: CATSREGPQPQHF. CDR3 nucleotides: TGTGCCACCAGCAGAGAGGGGCCTCAGCCCCAGCATTTT. Full variable domain (rest looked up from reference TRBV15 and TRBJ1-5): DAMVIQNPRYQVTQFGKPVTLSCSQTLNHNVMYWYQQKSSQAPKLLFHYYDKDFNNEADTPDNFQSRRPNTSFCFLDIRSPGLGDTAMYLCATSREGPQPQHFGDGTRLSIL.

The genes are TRBV7-2 and TRBJ2-3; D is uncertain. The V and J ends lost 3 bases and 5 bases respectively, with 6 bases between them. The CDR3 length is 12 residues. Germline V gene data show CDR1 as SGHTA and CDR2 as FQGNSA. The CDR3 coding sequence is TGTGCCAGCAGCTTTTTTCGAGATACGCAGTATTTT. This codes for CASSFFRDTQYF.

The chain combines TRBV27 with TRBJ2-5, with TRBD1 matching over 7 bases. Unmatched junction bases numbered 12, after V lost 1 base and J lost 4 bases. Germline V gene sequence: CDR1 MNHEY, CDR2 SMNVEV (reference sequence). The CDR3 spans 17 residues. The CDR3 spells CASSLFSPTGSAETQYF. As DNA, the CDR3 is TGTGCCAGCAGTTTATTTAGCCCGACAGGGTCGGCAGAGACCCAGTACTTC.

This clone was counted only a few times. V usage is TRBV18 and J usage is TRBJ1-6; D is uncertain. V was clipped by 8 bases and J by 8 bases, with 13 bases between them. This CDR3 has 13 residues. From germline, CDR1 is KGHSH and CDR2 LQKENI. The CDR3 DNA reads as TGTGCCAGCCACGGGATCTCGGATTCACCCCTCCACTTT. It is translated as CASHGISDSPLHF.